The sample holds many counts of the clone carrying this T cell receptor (beta chain). Its target is not known. Deletions cut 3 bases from V and 3 bases from J, with 11 bases between. CDR3 length: 14 amino acids. Germline values: CDR1 MNHEY, CDR2 SMNVEV (reference sequence). Time point specified: persistent/refractory GD, antithyroid drugs over 5 years with positive TRAb. PBMC-derived RNA was used for the TCR library. It was American Thyroid Association guidelines that determined Graves' disease diagnosis. A volume of approximately 8.4 milliliters of peripheral blood was collected in EDTA tubes. The data are from a study of regulatory T cells in long-lasting Graves disease. Study-wide context: In persistent Graves' disease, antithyroid drugs had been taken for over 5 years and TSH receptor antibodies stayed positive. Whole-study results and caveats: It was possible that the small sample size reduced accuracy.

CDR3 regions were amplified by Arm-PCR using iRepertoire HTBI primers to build TCR beta libraries. TCRdb reprocessed the multiplex PCR reads with MiXCR, giving one entry per CDR3 protein. The table lists approximately 400,000 distinct CDR3 sequences, around 22% of them singletons, with about a quarter in the top ten. Sequences were derived from peripheral blood mononuclear cells (PBMCs), sampled when the disease was refractory, from a patient treated with antithyroid drugs. The rearrangement joins TRBV27 to TRBJ1-1; D not resolved. This clonotype originated in a female donor with Graves disease. The CDR3 DNA reads as TGTGCCAGCAGTTTCCGGGGTATGGACACTGAAGCTTTCTTT. Its protein is CASSFRGMDTEAFF.